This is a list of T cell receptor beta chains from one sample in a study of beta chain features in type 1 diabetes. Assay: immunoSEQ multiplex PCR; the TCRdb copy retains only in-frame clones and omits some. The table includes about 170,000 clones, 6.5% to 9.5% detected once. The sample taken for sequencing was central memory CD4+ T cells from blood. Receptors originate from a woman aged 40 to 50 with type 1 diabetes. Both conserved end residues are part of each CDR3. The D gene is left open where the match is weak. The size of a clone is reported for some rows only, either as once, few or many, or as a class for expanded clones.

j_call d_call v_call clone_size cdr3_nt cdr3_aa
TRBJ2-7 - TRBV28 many TGTGCCAGCAGTTTATGGGACTCCCTATACGAGCAGTACTTC CASSLWDSLYEQYF
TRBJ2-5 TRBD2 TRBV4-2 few TGTGCCAGCAGCCAACAATTAGCGGGAGAAGGGGAGACCCAGTACTTC CASSQQLAGEGETQYF
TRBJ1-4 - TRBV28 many TGTGCCAGCAGTTCCCACAGTGGTAATGAAAAACTGTTTTTT CASSSHSGNEKLFF
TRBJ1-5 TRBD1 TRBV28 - TGTGCCAGCAGCCGCGAGGGACAGGGGAATCAGCCCCAGCATTTT CASSREGQGNQPQHF
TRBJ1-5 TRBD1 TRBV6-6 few TGTGCCAGCAGTTACGGGACAGATGGCAATCAGCCCCAGCATTTT CASSYGTDGNQPQHF
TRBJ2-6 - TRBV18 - TGTGCCAGCTCACCAGGGGGGTCCGGGGCCAACGTCCTGACTTTC CASSPGGSGANVLTF
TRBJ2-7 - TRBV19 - TGTGCCAGTACCACGGACTGGAGCTACGAGCAGTACTTC CASTTDWSYEQYF
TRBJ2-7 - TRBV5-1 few TGCGCCAGCAGCTCCCCCGACAGGACCTACGAGCAGTACTTC CASSSPDRTYEQYF
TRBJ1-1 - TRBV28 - TGTGCCAGCAGTTTAGACAGGTACACTGAAGCTTTCTTT CASSLDRYTEAFF
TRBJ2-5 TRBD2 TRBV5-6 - TGTGCCAGCAGCCCGGGACTAGCGGGCCAGACCCAGTACTTC CASSPGLAGQTQYF
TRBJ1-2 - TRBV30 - TGTGCCTGGAGTCCGGCAGGGGACGGCTACACCTTC CAWSPAGDGYTF
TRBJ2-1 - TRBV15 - TGTGCCACCAGCAGTCGTGGTCTAGTTACCTACAATGAGCAGTTCTTC CATSSRGLVTYNEQFF
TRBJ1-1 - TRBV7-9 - TGTGCCAGCAGCTTAGCGTTCTGGCAGGGGACGTTAGTAGGTGGAGCTTTCTTT CASSLAFWQGTLVGGAFF
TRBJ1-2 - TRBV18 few TGTGCCAGCTCACCAGAACACAGGGTGACTGGCTACACCTTC CASSPEHRVTGYTF
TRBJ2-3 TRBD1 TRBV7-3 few TGTGCCAGCAGCCCAAAGGGACAGGGAGGGGGCCCTAGCACAGATACGCAGTATTTT CASSPKGQGGGPSTDTQYF
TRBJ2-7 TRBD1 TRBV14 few TGTGCCAGCAGCCAAGTACAGGGGGCAGAGGAGTACTTC CASSQVQGAEEYF
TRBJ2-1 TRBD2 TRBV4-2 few TGTGCCAGCAGCCAAGATCAGGGGACTAGCGGTTACAATGAGCAGTTCTTC CASSQDQGTSGYNEQFF
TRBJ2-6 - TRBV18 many TGTGCCAGCTCCCCGTCAGGGGGGGCCAACGTCCTGACTTTC CASSPSGGANVLTF
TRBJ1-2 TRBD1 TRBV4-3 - TGCGCCAGCAGCCAGCCCACCGGGACAGGAGGTGGCTACACCTTC CASSQPTGTGGGYTF